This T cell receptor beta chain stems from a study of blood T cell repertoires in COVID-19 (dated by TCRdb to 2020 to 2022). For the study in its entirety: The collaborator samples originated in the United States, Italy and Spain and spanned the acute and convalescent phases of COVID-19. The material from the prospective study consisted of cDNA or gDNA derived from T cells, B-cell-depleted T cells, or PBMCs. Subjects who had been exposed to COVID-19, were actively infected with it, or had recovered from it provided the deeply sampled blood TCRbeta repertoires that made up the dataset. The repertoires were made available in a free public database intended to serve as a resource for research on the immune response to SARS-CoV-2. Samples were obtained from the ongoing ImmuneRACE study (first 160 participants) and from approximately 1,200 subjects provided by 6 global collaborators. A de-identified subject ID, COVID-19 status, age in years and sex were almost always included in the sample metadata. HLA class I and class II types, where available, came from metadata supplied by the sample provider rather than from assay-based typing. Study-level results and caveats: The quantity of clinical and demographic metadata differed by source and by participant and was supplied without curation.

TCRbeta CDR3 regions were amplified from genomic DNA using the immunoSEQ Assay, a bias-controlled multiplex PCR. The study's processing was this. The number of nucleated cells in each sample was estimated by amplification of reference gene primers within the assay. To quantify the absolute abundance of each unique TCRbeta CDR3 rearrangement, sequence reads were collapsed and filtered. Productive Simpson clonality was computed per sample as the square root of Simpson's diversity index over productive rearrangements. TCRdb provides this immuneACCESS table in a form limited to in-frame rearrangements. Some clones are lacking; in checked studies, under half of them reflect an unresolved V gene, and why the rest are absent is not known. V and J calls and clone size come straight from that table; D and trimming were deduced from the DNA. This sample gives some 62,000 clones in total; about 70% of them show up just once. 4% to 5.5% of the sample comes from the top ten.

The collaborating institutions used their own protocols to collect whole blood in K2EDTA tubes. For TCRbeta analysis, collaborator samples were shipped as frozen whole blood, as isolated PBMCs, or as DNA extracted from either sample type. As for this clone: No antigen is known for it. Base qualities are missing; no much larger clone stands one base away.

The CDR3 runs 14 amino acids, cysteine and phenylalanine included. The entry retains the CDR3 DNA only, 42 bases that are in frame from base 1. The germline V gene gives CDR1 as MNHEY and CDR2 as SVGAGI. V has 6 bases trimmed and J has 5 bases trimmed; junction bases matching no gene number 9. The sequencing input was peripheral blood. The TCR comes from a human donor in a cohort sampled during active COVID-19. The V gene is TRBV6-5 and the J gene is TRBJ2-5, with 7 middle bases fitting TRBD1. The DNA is TGTGCCAGCAGGCTGGTAGGGGGCAGGGAGACCCAGTACTTC. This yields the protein CASRLVGGRETQYF.